The T cell receptor beta chain described here comes from a study of blood T cells in healthy people across ages. Study observations and caveats: Diversity was estimated from one million T cells, and these estimates were considered underestimates.

Primed by a sample-barcoded 5' primer and a J-beta primer mix, a second PCR proceeded for roughly 6 to 12 cycles. TCRdb independently ran MiXCR on the 5' RACE reads; one entry per CDR3 protein. The data show fewer than 2,000,000 distinct CDR3 sequences, with roughly a third seen just once and roughly 10% held by the top ten. A remark on this clonotype: The antigen remains unidentified.

Trimming removed 0 bases from V and 3 bases from J; junction bases left unmatched: 1. Germline V gives CDR1 DFQATT, CDR2 SNEGSKA (reference sequence). CDR3 length: 14 amino acids. The TCR sequence derives from a woman between 25 and 40 years old in good health. Sequencing was carried out using blood. The chain couples TRBV20-1 to TRBJ1-2, with 10 bases fitting TRBD1. This CDR3 is CSARETGGDYGYTF. The DNA for the CDR3 is TGCAGTGCTAGAGAGACAGGGGGCGACTATGGCTACACCTTC.